These 27 T cell receptor beta chains were sequenced from one sample in a study of blood T cells in healthy people across ages. Sample-barcoded 5' priming and a J-beta primer mix drove a second PCR of roughly 6 to 12 cycles. Each CDR3 protein is one row after TCRdb ran MiXCR on the 5' RACE reads. The data hold around 1.5 million distinct CDR3 sequences, with about 31% observed a single time. Sequencing was carried out using blood. Receptors were obtained from a woman aged 25-40 years in good health.

This clonotype was picked up a small number of times. The CDR3 nucleotides read TGTGCCAGCAGCGGTAGCGGGGGGGCCGGCAATGAGCAGTTCTTC. Translation gives CASSGSGGAGNEQFF. The chain combines TRBV9 with TRBJ2-1; TRBD2 agrees at 11 bases. Germline CDR1 SGDLS, CDR2 YYNGEE. The CDR3 sequence is 15 residues long. V trimming: 3 bases; J trimming: 6 bases; junction bases outside the gene matches: 5.

This clonotype was seen only a few times. The genes are TRBV29-1 and TRBJ1-1; D remains unclear. The CDR3 contains 14 residues. The germline V gene has CDR1 SQVTM and CDR2 ANQGSEA. Between the trimmed V and J ends, which lost 4 bases and 1 base, there was a span of 13 bases. CDR3 bases: TGCAGCGTTGCATCCAGGTTGGGGAACACTGAAGCTTTCTTT. Its translation: CSVASRLGNTEAFF.

The chain links TRBV7-9 to TRBJ2-3, with D possibly being TRBD2 (6 bases). V lost 2 bases, J lost 4 bases, and 19 bases lay in between. The CDR3 runs to 17 residues. In germline, CDR1 is SEHNR, CDR2 FQNEAQ (reference sequence). The CDR3 sequence is CASSLPQLGGRADTQYF. In DNA, the CDR3 is TGTGCCAGCAGCTTACCGCAACTGGGAGGAAGGGCAGATACGCAGTATTTT.

This clonotype turned up a few times. This chain joins TRBV20-1 and TRBJ1-6, with 7 bases aligning to TRBD1. The CDR3 length is 15 residues. Losses at the gene ends were 3 bases for V and 0 bases for J; bases not matched to a gene: 2. Per the germline V gene, CDR1 is DFQATT and CDR2 is SNEGSKA (reference sequence). CDR3 nucleotides: TGCAGTGCTAGGAGGGACAGCTCCTATAATTCACCCCTCCACTTT. This encodes CSARRDSSYNSPLHF.

The gene calls are TRBV6-2 or TRBV6-3 and TRBJ1-2; TRBD1 matches 8 bases. The J segment lost 8 bases and the V segment lost 7 bases, leaving 6 bases of the junction unmatched. CDR1 and CDR2 from the germline V gene are MNHEY and SVGEGT. The CDR3 is 12 amino acids. CDR3 loop: CASNQQGGGYTF. CDR3 DNA: TGTGCCAGCAACCAACAGGGGGGCGGCTACACCTTC.

The genes are TRBV14 and TRBJ2-5, with D unclear. CDR1 SGHDN and CDR2 FVKESK come from the germline V gene. Trimming left V 0 bases short and J 5 bases short, with 13 bases between. The CDR3 is 15 amino acids. The CDR3: CASSQEVRRVETQYF. The CDR3 coding sequence is TGTGCCAGCAGCCAAGAAGTTAGGCGTGTCGAGACCCAGTACTTC.

This sequence joins TRBV11-1 and TRBJ1-1; D not resolved. The V gene's germline CDR1 is SGHAT and CDR2 FQDESV (reference sequence). V was pared by 4 bases and J by 3 bases, with 6 bases between. The CDR3 has 12 residues. As DNA, the CDR3 is TGTGCCAGCAGCTCCCAAGACACTGAAGCTTTCTTT. Protein sequence: CASSSQDTEAFF.

The chain is built from TRBV18 and TRBJ1-5, with D perhaps matching TRBD1 (5 bases). Per the germline V gene, CDR1 is KGHSH and CDR2 is LQKENI. V lost 6 bases, J lost 3 bases, and 18 bases lay in between. This CDR3 is built from 16 residues. The CDR3 sequence is CASSLQGGQNNQPQHF. Written as DNA, the CDR3 is TGTGCCAGCTCCCTCCAAGGCGGACAAAACAATCAGCCCCAGCATTTT.

This clonotype was seen more than once but under ten times. The rearrangement uses TRBV15 and TRBJ1-4, with 11 nucleotides matching TRBD1. Per the germline V gene, CDR1 is LNHNV and CDR2 is YYDKDF (reference sequence). Trimming at V came to 3 bases and at J to 6 bases, leaving 3 bases not matched to a gene. The CDR3 totals 15 residues. The CDR3 is CATSSPGQGDEKLFF. The CDR3 bases are TGTGCCACCAGCAGCCCGGGACAGGGGGATGAAAAACTGTTTTTT.

This clonotype was seen only a few times. The chain employs TRBV10-2 and TRBJ2-1; D might be TRBD1 (6 bases). Germline-derived CDR1 and CDR2 are WSHSY and SAAADI. The V end was cut by 6 bases, the J end by 1 base, with 16 bases between. CDR3 length: 16 residues. CDR3 region: CASSSTGWRSYNEQFF. CDR3 sequence (DNA): TGCGCCAGCAGCAGTACAGGGTGGCGGTCCTACAATGAGCAGTTCTTC.

This chain connects TRBV27 to TRBJ1-6; D is perhaps TRBD1 (6 bases). Trimming pared 6 bases from V and 3 bases from J, leaving 15 bases between. Germline values: CDR1 MNHEY, CDR2 SMNVEV (reference sequence). This CDR3 has 16 residues. Here the CDR3 reads CASSRDRTVYNSPLHF. In nucleotides, the CDR3 is TGTGCCAGCAGCCGAGATCGGACAGTCTATAATTCACCCCTCCACTTT.

This clonotype showed up just a few times. The chain combines TRBV20-1 with TRBJ2-7; unclear D gene. Germline CDR1 DFQATT, CDR2 SNEGSKA (reference sequence). Trimming left V 3 bases short and J 4 bases short, with 13 bases between. The CDR3 is made up of 13 amino acids. The chain's CDR3 is CSARTPSDYEQYF. CDR3 DNA: TGCAGTGCTAGGACCCCCTCCGATTACGAGCAGTACTTC.

The table lists this clonotype with many counts. The J gene is TRBJ2-5, the V gene TRBV7-2; D uncertain. The CDR3 sequence is 14 residues long. The V gene's germline CDR1 is SGHTA and CDR2 FQGNSA. V gave up 5 bases and J gave up 2 bases, with 12 bases separating them. CDR3 residues: CASSDWHNQETQYF. In DNA, the CDR3 is TGTGCCAGCAGCGACTGGCACAATCAAGAGACCCAGTACTTC.

This clonotype was found a few times. An end of the junction differs from the germline gene, which may be a read error. The rearrangement joins TRBV20-1 to TRBJ2-3, with 9 positions matching TRBD2. Looked up from germline, CDR1 is DFQATT and CDR2 is SNEGSKA (reference sequence). This CDR3 spans 14 amino acids. CDR3 amino acids: CSATTGLALHTRYF. The CDR3 DNA reads TGCAGTGCGACAACGGGACTAGCATTGCATACGCGGTATTTT.

As to this clonotype: One end of the junction fails to match germline, which may point to a read error. V usage is TRBV7-9 and J usage is TRBJ2-4; a possible D gene is TRBD2 (5 bases). The DNA end favors TRBJ2-7, so the J call may be wrong. This CDR3 contains 13 residues. Per the germline V gene, CDR1 is SEHNR and CDR2 is FQNEAQ (reference sequence). This CDR3 is CAGSLGGSYEQYF. The DNA for the CDR3 is TGTGCCGGCAGCTTAGGAGGTAGCTACGAGCAGTACTTC.

This clonotype was found a few times. The chain recombines TRBV4-1 with TRBJ1-5; D unresolved. The V end lost 1 base, the J end lost 1 base, and 5 bases lay between the germline ends. Germline lookup yields CDR1 MGHRA and CDR2 YSYEKL. The CDR3 sequence is 14 residues long. The DNA for the CDR3 is TGCGCCAGCAGCCAAGTGCAGAGCAATCAGCCCCAGCATTTT. Amino acids: CASSQVQSNQPQHF.

The chain uses TRBV5-1 and TRBJ1-1; D not resolved. CDR3 length: 16 amino acids. V shed 4 bases and J shed 6 bases, with 22 bases lying between them. CDR1 SGHRS and CDR2 YFSETQ come from the germline V gene. CDR3 residues: CASSTLVGAPHAEAFF. For the CDR3, the DNA is TGCGCCAGCAGCACCTTAGTGGGCGCGCCCCACGCTGAAGCTTTCTTT.

This clonotype came up a few times. The V gene is TRBV28, the J gene TRBJ2-1; no reliable D call. V was clipped by 5 bases and J by 12 bases, with 17 bases between them. The V gene's germline CDR1 is MDHEN and CDR2 SYDVKM. This CDR3 has 13 amino acids. CDR3 sequence: CASSPYLGPRQFF. DNA of the CDR3: TGTGCCAGCAGTCCCTACCTGGGCCCCCGGCAGTTCTTC.

The chain is built from TRBV2 and TRBJ2-5, with D possibly matching TRBD1 (6 bases). CDR3 length: 14 amino acids. V lost 6 bases to trimming and J lost 0 bases, with 11 bases between them. Germline lookup yields CDR1 SNHLY and CDR2 FYNNEI. The CDR3: CASSGGQYQETQYF. DNA of the CDR3: TGTGCCAGCAGCGGTGGACAGTACCAAGAGACCCAGTACTTC.

The chain uses TRBV29-1 and TRBJ1-2; D remains unclear. The CDR3 has 13 residues. The V end lost 7 bases, the J end lost 1 base, and 13 bases lay between the germline ends. The germline V gene has CDR1 SQVTM and CDR2 ANQGSEA. The DNA of the CDR3 is TGCAGCGCCTCGACGGCTGATAACTATGGCTACACCTTC. This translates into CSASTADNYGYTF.

The gene calls are TRBV6-1 and TRBJ2-5, with TRBD2 matching 11 bases. The J call may be mistaken, given a closer DNA end match to TRBJ2-7. Germline CDR1 reads MNHNS; CDR2 reads SASEGT. The CDR3 loop spans 14 amino acids. The CDR3 here is CASTTSGSAHEQYF. Here the CDR3 DNA reads TGTGCCAGCACTACTAGCGGGAGTGCCCACGAGCAGTACTTC.

About this clonotype: A much larger clone lies a single base off, so this may be a read error. The chain joins TRBV29-1 to TRBJ2-5, with D possibly being TRBD1 (6 bases). The J call is uncertain, as TRBJ2-7 better fits the DNA end. The CDR3 is made up of 11 amino acids. CDR1 SQVTM and CDR2 ANQGSEA come from the germline V gene. This chain's CDR3 is CSVRTGYEQYV. The DNA of the CDR3 is TGCAGCGTTAGAACAGGGTACGAGCAGTACGTC.

As regards this clonotype: The CDR3 end shows no conserved phenylalanine or tryptophan, and so a read error is likely. The rearrangement links TRBV5-1 to TRBJ2-5; 15 bases line up with TRBD2. This CDR3 contains 16 residues. V lost 3 bases, J lost 5 bases, and 5 bases stayed unmatched. Germline CDR1 SGHRS, CDR2 YFSETQ. The CDR3 DNA reads as TGCGCCAGCAGCTCGGGACTAGCGGGGGGACACGAGACCCAGTACTCC. Translating gives CASSSGLAGGHETQYS.

The V and J genes are TRBV2 and TRBJ2-5, with D perhaps matching TRBD1 (6 bases). Germline values: CDR1 SNHLY, CDR2 FYNNEI. The CDR3 extends over 15 amino acids. Trimming shortened V by 2 bases and J by 3 bases, and 13 bases separated the two germline ends. The CDR3 nucleotides read TGTGCCAGCAGTGAACACAGGGCTCCCGAAGAGACCCAGTACTTC. Amino acids: CASSEHRAPEETQYF.

The sample holds a few counts of this clonotype. J is TRBJ2-7 and V is TRBV3-1; D could derive from TRBD1 or TRBD2 (7 bases each). The CDR3 runs to 14 residues. Per the germline V gene, CDR1 is LGHDT and CDR2 is YNNKEL (reference sequence). The V gene lost 5 bases and the J gene lost 6 bases, with 17 bases spanning the gap. CDR3 protein: CASSTQGGVREQYF. CDR3 nucleotide sequence: TGTGCCAGCAGCACGCAGGGGGGGGTCCGCGAGCAGTACTTC.

The chain recombines TRBV6-2 or TRBV6-3 with TRBJ2-7; a possible D gene is TRBD2 (6 bases). The CDR3 totals 12 residues. The V gene lost 6 bases and the J gene lost 5 bases, with 11 bases spanning the gap. The V gene's germline CDR1 is MNHEY and CDR2 SVGEGT. The CDR3 region is CASRGGTHEQYF. The DNA of the CDR3 is TGTGCCAGCAGAGGAGGGACCCACGAGCAGTACTTC.

This clonotype was counted only a few times. The junction departs from the called germline gene at one end, perhaps through a read error. The V call is TRBV4-1, the J call TRBJ1-1; D not resolved. The CDR3 covers 13 residues. Germline V lookup: CDR1 MGHRA, CDR2 YSYEKL. CDR3 sequence (DNA): TGCGCCAGTAGCCCCCGGACGAGCACTGAAGCTTTCTTT. Translation: CASSPRTSTEAFF.